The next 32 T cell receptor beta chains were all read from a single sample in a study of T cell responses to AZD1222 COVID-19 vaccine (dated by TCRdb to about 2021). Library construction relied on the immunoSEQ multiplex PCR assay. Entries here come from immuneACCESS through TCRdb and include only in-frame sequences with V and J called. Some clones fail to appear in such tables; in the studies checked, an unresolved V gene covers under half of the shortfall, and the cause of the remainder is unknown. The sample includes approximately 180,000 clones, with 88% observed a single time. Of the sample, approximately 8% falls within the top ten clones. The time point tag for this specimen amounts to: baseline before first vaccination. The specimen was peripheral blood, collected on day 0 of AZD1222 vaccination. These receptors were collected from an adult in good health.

The chain's CDR3 is CASSVGLAGEYTQYF. Written as DNA, the CDR3 is TGTGCCAGCAGCGTGGGACTAGCGGGGGAATATACGCAGTATTTT. The chain uses TRBV9 and TRBJ2-3; 14 bases map to TRBD2. V shed 2 bases and J 7 bases; nucleotides not matched to a gene: 3. Germline V gene data show CDR1 as SGDLS and CDR2 as YYNGEE. The CDR3 totals 15 residues.

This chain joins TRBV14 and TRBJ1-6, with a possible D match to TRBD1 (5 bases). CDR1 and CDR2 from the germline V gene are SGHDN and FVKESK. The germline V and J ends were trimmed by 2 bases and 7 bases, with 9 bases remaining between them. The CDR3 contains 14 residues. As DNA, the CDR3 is TGTGCCAGCAGCCAATACAGGACGAATTCACCCCTCCACTTT. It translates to CASSQYRTNSPLHF.

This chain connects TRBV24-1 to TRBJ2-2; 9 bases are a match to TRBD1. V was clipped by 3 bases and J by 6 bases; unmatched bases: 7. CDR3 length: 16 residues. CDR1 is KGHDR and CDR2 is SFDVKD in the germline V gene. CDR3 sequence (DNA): TGTGCCACCAGTGATGCCGGGACAGGGCTGGCCGGGGAGCTGTTTTTT. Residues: CATSDAGTGLAGELFF.

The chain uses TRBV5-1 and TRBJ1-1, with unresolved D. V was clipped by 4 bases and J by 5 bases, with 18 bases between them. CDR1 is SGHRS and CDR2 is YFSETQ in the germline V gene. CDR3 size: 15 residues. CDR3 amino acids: CASSPTVGEKTEAFF. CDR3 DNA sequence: TGCGCCAGCAGCCCTACAGTCGGGGAGAAGACTGAAGCTTTCTTT.

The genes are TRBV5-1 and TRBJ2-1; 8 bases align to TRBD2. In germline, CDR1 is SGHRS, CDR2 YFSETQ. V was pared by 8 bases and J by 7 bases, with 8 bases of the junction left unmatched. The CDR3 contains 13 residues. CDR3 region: CASTRGGENEQFF. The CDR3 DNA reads TGCGCCAGTACCCGGGGGGGCGAGAATGAGCAGTTCTTC.

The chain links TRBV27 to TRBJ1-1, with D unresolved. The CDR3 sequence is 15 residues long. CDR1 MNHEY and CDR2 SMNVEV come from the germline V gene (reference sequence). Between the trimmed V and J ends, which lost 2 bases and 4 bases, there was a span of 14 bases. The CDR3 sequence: CASSLKGTLITEAFF. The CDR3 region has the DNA TGTGCCAGCAGTTTAAAAGGAACTTTAATCACTGAAGCTTTCTTT.

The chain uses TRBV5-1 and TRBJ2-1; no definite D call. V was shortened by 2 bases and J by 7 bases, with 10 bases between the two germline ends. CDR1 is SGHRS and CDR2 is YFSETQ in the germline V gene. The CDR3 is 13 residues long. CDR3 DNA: TGCGCCAGCAGCTTTAAAAACACGAATGAGCAGTTCTTC. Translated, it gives CASSFKNTNEQFF. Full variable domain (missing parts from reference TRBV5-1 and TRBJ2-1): KAGVTQTPRYLIKTRGQQVTLSCSPISGHRSVSWYQQTPGQGLQFLFEYFSETQRNKGNFPGRFSGRQFSNSRSEMNVSTLELGDSALYLCASSFKNTNEQFFGPGTRLTVL.

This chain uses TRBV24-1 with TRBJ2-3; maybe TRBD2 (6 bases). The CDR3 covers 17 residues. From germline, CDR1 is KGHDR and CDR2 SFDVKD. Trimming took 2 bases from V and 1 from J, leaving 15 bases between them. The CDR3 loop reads CATSDWLGEVGTDTQYF. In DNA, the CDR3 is TGTGCCACCAGTGATTGGCTAGGGGAGGTGGGCACAGATACGCAGTATTTT.

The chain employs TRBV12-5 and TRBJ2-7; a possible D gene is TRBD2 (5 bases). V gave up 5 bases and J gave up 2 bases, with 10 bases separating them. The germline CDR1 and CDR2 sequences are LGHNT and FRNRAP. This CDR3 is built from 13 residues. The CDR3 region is CASGGRGTYEQYF. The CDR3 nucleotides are TGTGCTAGTGGTGGACGGGGAACCTACGAGCAGTACTTC. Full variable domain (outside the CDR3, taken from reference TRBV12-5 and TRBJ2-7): DARVTQTPRHKVTEMGQEVTMRCQPILGHNTVFWYRQTMMQGLELLAYFRNRAPLDDSGMPKDRFSAEMPDATLATLKIQPSEPRDSAVYFCASGGRGTYEQYFGPGTRLTVT.

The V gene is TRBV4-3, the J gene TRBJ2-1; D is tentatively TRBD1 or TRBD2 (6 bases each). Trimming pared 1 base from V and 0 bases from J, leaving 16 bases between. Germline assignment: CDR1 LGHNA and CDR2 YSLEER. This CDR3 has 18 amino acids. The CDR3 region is CASSQGGHRGSSYNEQFF. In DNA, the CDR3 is TGCGCCAGCAGCCAAGGGGGACACCGGGGGAGCTCCTACAATGAGCAGTTCTTC.

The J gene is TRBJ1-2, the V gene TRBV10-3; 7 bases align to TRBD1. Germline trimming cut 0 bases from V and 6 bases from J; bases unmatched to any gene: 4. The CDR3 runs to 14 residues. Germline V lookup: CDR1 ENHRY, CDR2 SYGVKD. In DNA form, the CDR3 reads TGTGCCATCAGTGAGTCTCCAGGGGGGGATGGCTACACCTTC. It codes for CAISESPGGDGYTF.

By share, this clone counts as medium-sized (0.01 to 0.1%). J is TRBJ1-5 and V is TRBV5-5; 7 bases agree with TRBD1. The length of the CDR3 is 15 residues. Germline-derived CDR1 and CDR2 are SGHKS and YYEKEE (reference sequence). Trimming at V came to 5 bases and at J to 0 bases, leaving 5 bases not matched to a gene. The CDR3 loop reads CASRRGTDSNQPQHF. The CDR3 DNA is TGTGCCAGCAGACGCGGGACAGATAGCAATCAGCCCCAGCATTTT.

The DNA for the CDR3 is TGCGCCAGCAGCTTGGTAGCGGGGGGTCCCGAGCAGTACTTC. It yields the protein CASSLVAGGPEQYF. The genes are TRBV5-1 and TRBJ2-7, with 10 bases matching TRBD2. Germline CDR1 reads SGHRS; CDR2 reads YFSETQ. Trimming at V came to 0 bases and at J to 6 bases, leaving 3 bases not matched to a gene. CDR3 length equals 14 residues.

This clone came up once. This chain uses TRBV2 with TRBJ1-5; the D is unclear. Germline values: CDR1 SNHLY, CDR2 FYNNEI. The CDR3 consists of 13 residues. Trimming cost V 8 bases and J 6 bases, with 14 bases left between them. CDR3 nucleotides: TGTGCCAGCGGTCCAGGAGTTCGTCAGCCCCAGCATTTT. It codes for CASGPGVRQPQHF.

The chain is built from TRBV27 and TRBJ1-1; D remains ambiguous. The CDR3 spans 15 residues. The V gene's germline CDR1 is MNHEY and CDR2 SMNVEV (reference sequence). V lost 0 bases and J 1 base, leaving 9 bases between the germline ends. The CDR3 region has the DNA TGTGCCAGCAGTTTATCTGGGGAACCGAACACTGAAGCTTTCTTT. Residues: CASSLSGEPNTEAFF.

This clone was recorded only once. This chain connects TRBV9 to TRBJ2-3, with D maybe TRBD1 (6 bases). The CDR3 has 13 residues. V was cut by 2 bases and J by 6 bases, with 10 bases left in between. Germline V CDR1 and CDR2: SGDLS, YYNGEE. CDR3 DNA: TGTGCCAGCAGCGTCAGGGGCCCCGATACGCAGTATTTT. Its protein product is CASSVRGPDTQYF.

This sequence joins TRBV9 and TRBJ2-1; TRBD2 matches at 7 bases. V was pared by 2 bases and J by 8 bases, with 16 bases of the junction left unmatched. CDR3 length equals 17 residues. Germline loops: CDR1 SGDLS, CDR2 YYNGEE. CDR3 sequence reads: CASSVSPRLALGDEQFF. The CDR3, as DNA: TGTGCCAGCAGCGTGAGCCCGAGACTAGCTCTTGGGGATGAGCAGTTCTTC.

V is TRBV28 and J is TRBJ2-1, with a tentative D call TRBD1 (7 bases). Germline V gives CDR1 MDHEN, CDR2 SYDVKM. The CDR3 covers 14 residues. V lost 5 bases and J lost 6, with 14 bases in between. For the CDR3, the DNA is TGTGCCAGCAGTCCCCAGGGGGGCGTCAATGAGCAGTTCTTC. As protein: CASSPQGGVNEQFF.

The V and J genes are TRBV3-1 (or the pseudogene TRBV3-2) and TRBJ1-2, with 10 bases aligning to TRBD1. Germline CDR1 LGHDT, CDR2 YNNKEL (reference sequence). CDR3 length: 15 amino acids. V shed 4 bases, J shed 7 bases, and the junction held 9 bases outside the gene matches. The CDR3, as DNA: TGTGCCAGCAGCCGGAACAGACAGGGGGCCAGTGGCTACACCTTC. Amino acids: CASSRNRQGASGYTF.

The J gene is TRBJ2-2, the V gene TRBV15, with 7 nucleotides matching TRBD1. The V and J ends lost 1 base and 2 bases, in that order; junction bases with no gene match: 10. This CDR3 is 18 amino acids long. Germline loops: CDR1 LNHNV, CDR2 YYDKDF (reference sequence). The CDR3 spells CATSRGVTTGTNTGELFF. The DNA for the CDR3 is TGTGCCACCAGCAGAGGGGTGACGACAGGGACCAACACCGGGGAGCTGTTTTTT.

The CDR3 DNA is TGTGCCAGCAGTTTGCAGGGCAACTATGGCTACACCTTC. Protein: CASSLQGNYGYTF. This sequence joins TRBV27 and TRBJ1-2, with a weak D call TRBD1 (5 bases). V lost 3 bases to trimming and J lost 2 bases, with 7 bases between them. CDR1 is MNHEY and CDR2 is SMNVEV in the germline V gene (reference sequence). The length of the CDR3 is 13 residues.

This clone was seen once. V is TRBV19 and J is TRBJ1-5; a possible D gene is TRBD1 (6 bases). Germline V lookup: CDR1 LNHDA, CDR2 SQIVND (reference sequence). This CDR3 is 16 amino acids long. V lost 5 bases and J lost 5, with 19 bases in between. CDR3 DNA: TGTGCCAGTAGTCCCCCTCGACAGGTTGGCCATCAGCCCCAGCATTTT. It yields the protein CASSPPRQVGHQPQHF.

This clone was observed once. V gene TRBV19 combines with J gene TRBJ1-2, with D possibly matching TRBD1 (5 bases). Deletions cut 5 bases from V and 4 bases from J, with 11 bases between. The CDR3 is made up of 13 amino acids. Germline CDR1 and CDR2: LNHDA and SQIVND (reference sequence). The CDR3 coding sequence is TGTGCCAGTAGTGGAGGGGCGGGCTATGGCTACACCTTC. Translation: CASSGGAGYGYTF. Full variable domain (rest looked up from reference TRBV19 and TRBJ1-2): DGGITQSPKYLFRKEGQNVTLSCEQNLNHDAMYWYRQDPGQGLRLIYYSQIVNDFQKGDIAEGYSVSREKKESFPLTVTSAQKNPTAFYLCASSGGAGYGYTFGSGTRLTVV.

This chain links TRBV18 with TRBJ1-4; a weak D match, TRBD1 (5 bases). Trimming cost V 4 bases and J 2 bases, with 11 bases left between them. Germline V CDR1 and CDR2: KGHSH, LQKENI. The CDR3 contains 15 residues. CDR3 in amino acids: CASSQGPATNEKLFF. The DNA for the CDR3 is TGTGCCAGCTCACAGGGACCCGCCACTAATGAAAAACTGTTTTTT.

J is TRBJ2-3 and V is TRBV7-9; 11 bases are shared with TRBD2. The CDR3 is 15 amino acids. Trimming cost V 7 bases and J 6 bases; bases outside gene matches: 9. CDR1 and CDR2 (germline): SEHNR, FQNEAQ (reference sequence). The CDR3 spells CASTVTSGETDTQYF. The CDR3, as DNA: TGTGCCAGCACTGTGACTAGCGGGGAAACTGATACGCAGTATTTT.

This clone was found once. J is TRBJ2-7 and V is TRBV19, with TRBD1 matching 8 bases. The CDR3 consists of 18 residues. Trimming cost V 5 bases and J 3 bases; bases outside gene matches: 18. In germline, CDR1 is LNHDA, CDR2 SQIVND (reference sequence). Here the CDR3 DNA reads TGTGCCAGTAGTCAACCCTGGACAGGGATGGGAGAGTTCTACGAGCAGTACTTC. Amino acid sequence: CASSQPWTGMGEFYEQYF.

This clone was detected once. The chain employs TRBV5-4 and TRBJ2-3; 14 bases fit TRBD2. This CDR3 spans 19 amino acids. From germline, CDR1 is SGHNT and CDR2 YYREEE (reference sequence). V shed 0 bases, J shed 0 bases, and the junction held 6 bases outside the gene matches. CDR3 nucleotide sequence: TGTGCCAGCAGCTTGGGTGGGACTAGCGGGGGTCGGAGCACAGATACGCAGTATTTT. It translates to CASSLGGTSGGRSTDTQYF.

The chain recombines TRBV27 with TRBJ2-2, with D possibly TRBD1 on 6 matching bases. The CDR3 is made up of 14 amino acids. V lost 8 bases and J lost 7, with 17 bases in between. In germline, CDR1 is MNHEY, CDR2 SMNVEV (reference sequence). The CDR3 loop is CASRSTRGIGELFF. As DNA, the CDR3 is TGTGCCAGCCGATCCACCAGGGGTATCGGGGAGCTGTTTTTT.

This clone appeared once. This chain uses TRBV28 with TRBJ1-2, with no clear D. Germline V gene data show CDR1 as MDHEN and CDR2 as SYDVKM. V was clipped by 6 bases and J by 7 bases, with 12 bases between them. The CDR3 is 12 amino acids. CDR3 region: CASRSPPGGYTF. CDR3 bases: TGTGCCAGCAGATCGCCGCCGGGTGGCTACACCTTC.

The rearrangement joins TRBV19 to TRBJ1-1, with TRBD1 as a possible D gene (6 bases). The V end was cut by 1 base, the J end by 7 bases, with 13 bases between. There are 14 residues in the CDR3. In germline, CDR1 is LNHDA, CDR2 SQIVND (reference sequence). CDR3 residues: CASSIGGGAGEAFF. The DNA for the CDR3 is TGTGCCAGTAGTATAGGCGGGGGGGCTGGTGAAGCTTTCTTT.

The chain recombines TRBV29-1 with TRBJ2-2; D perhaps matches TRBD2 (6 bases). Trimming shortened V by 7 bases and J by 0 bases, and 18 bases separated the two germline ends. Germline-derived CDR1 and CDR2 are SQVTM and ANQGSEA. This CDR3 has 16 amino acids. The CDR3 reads CSAYLTGGANTGELFF. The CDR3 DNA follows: TGCAGCGCCTACCTCACCGGGGGAGCGAACACCGGGGAGCTGTTTTTT.

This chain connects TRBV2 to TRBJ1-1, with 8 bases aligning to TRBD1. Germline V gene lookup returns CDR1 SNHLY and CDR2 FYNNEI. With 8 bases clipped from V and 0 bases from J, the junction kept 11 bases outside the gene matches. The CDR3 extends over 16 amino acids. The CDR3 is CASPRTGTKMNTEAFF. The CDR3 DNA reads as TGTGCCAGCCCTAGGACAGGGACGAAAATGAACACTGAAGCTTTCTTT. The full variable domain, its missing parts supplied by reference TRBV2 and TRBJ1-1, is EPEVTQTPSHQVTQMGQEVILRCVPISNHLYFYWYRQILGQKVEFLVSFYNNEISEKSEIFDDQFSVERPDGSNFTLKIRSTKLEDSAMYFCASPRTGTKMNTEAFFGQGTRLTVV.